A single sample gave rise to the 32 T cell receptor beta chains below, sequenced in a study of T cells in Graves' hyperthyroidism and ophthalmopathy. The source material, RNA transcripts, was used to amplify TCR beta CDR3 regions. When the TCR CDR3 underwent first-round RT-PCR, the HTBI primer set was used. TCRdb passed the multiplex PCR reads through MiXCR, listing each CDR3 protein once. This table holds hundreds of thousands of distinct CDR3 sequences, roughly 20% found once. Sequencing input: blood. Every receptor here comes from a man aged 30 to 45 with Graves' ophthalmopathy.

This clonotype was counted at least ten times. This chain uses TRBV30 with TRBJ2-1, with TRBD2 as a possible D gene (6 bases). The CDR3 runs to 14 residues. The V gene's germline CDR1 is GTSNPN and CDR2 SVGIG (reference sequence). V dropped 0 bases and J dropped 6 bases, with 12 bases sitting between them. In DNA form, the CDR3 reads TGTGCCTGGAGTGTCCTAGCGAGATCCAATGAGCAGTTCTTC. The encoded protein is CAWSVLARSNEQFF.

This clonotype was observed a few times. V is TRBV11-2 and J is TRBJ2-3; 13 nucleotides align to TRBD2. There are 16 residues in the CDR3. J gave up 4 bases and V 3 bases, and 4 bases lay outside the gene matches. Germline CDR1 reads SGHAT; CDR2 reads FQNNGV. The CDR3: CASSLELAGGSDTQYF. The CDR3 DNA reads TGTGCCAGCAGCTTGGAACTAGCGGGAGGGTCAGATACGCAGTATTTT.

The sample holds many counts of this clonotype. The rearrangement joins TRBV2 to TRBJ2-5; 9 bases map to TRBD1. There are 12 residues in the CDR3. The germline V gene encodes CDR1 SNHLY and CDR2 FYNNEI. The V gene end was trimmed by 8 bases and the J gene end by 5 bases; junction bases not matched to a gene: 3. The CDR3, as DNA: TGTGCCAGCGGACAGGGGTTGGAGACCCAGTACTTC. Amino acid sequence: CASGQGLETQYF.

The rearrangement links TRBV30 to TRBJ2-7; 9 bases fit TRBD2. Germline assignment: CDR1 GTSNPN and CDR2 SVGIG (reference sequence). This CDR3 has 16 amino acids. Unmatched junction bases numbered 10, after V lost 1 base and J lost 3 bases. The CDR3 protein is CAWSGAGASGVYEQYF. The CDR3 nucleotides are TGTGCCTGGAGTGGGGCAGGGGCTAGCGGGGTCTACGAGCAGTACTTC.

The chain joins TRBV3-1 to TRBJ1-2; 8 bases map to TRBD1. The junction had 11 bases not matched to a gene; V was cut back by 1 base and J by 7 bases. This CDR3 comprises 16 residues. Per germline, CDR1 LGHDT and CDR2 YNNKEL (reference sequence). CDR3 in amino acids: CASSQGGADRVGGYTF. The DNA for the CDR3 is TGTGCCAGCAGCCAAGGGGGAGCGGACAGGGTGGGTGGCTACACCTTC.

This clonotype was recorded a few times. The CDR3 loop is CASRKTEEYQETQYF. CDR3 nucleotides: TGTGCCAGCAGAAAGACAGAAGAGTACCAAGAGACCCAGTACTTC. The gene calls are TRBV7-2 and TRBJ2-5, with a possible D match to TRBD1 (5 bases). Trimming stripped 6 bases from V and 0 bases from J, with 14 bases between. The CDR3 contains 15 residues. Looked up from germline, CDR1 is SGHTA and CDR2 is FQGNSA. The full variable domain, rest sourced from reference TRBV7-2 and TRBJ2-5, is GAGVSQSPSNKVTEKGKDVELRCDPISGHTALYWYRQSLGQGLEFLIYFQGNSAPDKSGLPSDRFSAERTGGSVSTLTIQRTQQEDSAVYLCASRKTEEYQETQYFGPGTRLLVL.

A remark on this clonotype: The junction differs from germline at one of its ends, possibly a read error. V gene TRBV10-2 combines with J gene TRBJ2-5, with 10 bases aligning to TRBD2. Germline V gives CDR1 WSHSY, CDR2 SAAADI. This CDR3 spans 13 amino acids. CDR3 nucleotides: TGCGCCAGCAGTAGTTTTCAGCGGGAGGGCCGGAACTTC. Its protein is CASSSFQREGRNF.

This clonotype was observed at least ten times. The rearrangement joins TRBV18 to TRBJ1-1; D is unresolved. Between the trimmed V and J ends, which lost 2 bases and 0 bases, there was a span of 10 bases. Germline assignment: CDR1 KGHSH and CDR2 LQKENI. There are 15 residues in the CDR3. CDR3 nucleotide sequence: TGTGCCAGCTCACCAGGCAGAACCATGAACACTGAAGCTTTCTTT. It specifies CASSPGRTMNTEAFF. Looking up the rest from reference TRBV18 and TRBJ1-1 gives the full variable domain: NAGVMQNPRHLVRRRGQEARLRCSPMKGHSHVYWYRQLPEEGLKFMVYLQKENIIDESGMPKERFSAEFPKEGPSILRIQQVVRGDSAAYFCASSPGRTMNTEAFFGQGTRLTVV.

This rearrangement joins TRBV24-1 to TRBJ1-5; 9 bases are a match to TRBD1. Germline values: CDR1 KGHDR, CDR2 SFDVKD. The CDR3 totals 17 residues. J gave up 6 bases and V 0 bases, and 8 bases lay outside the gene matches. DNA of the CDR3: TGTGCCACCAGTGATTTGCGTGGACAGGGGAAAAGTCAGCCCCAGCATTTT. This codes for CATSDLRGQGKSQPQHF.

The chain uses TRBV20-1 and TRBJ1-5; the match to TRBD1 covers 10 bases. V shed 5 bases, J shed 13 bases, and the junction held 5 bases outside the gene matches. The CDR3 totals 11 residues. Germline V gene lookup returns CDR1 DFQATT and CDR2 SNEGSKA (reference sequence). The CDR3 DNA reads TGCAGTGCTCTGCGGGACAGGGGTCAGCATTTT. Translating gives CSALRDRGQHF.

Concerning this clonotype itself: Sequence at one end of the junction differs from germline and may be a read error. The chain joins TRBV12-5 to TRBJ1-1; D gene uncertain. The germline V gene encodes CDR1 LGHNT and CDR2 FRNRAP. The CDR3 consists of 16 residues. CDR3 protein: CASGLAPWQRNTGAFF. The CDR3 bases are TGTGCTAGTGGTTTAGCGCCGTGGCAGAGGAACACTGGAGCTTTCTTT.

On this clonotype itself: An end of the junction does not agree with germline; a read error may underlie this. The V and J genes are TRBV6-5 and TRBJ2-1; D not resolved. This CDR3 spans 14 amino acids. Looked up from germline, CDR1 is MNHEY and CDR2 is SVGAGI. The CDR3 region is CASSSPLSRNGQFF. CDR3 DNA: TGTGCCAGCAGTTCCCCTCTCTCCAGAAATGGGCAGTTCTTC.

The chain links TRBV12-3 or TRBV12-4 to TRBJ2-3; D unclear. V was trimmed by 5 bases and J by 6 bases, leaving 12 bases between them. The CDR3 spans 13 residues. The CDR3 DNA is TGTGCCAGCAGTCCTATCCCGGCGGATACGCAGTATTTT. The encoded protein is CASSPIPADTQYF.

This clonotype has more than one count but fewer than ten. The rearrangement joins TRBV9 to TRBJ2-5, with 10 bases lining up with TRBD2. The length of the CDR3 is 14 residues. The germline V gene has CDR1 SGDLS and CDR2 YYNGEE. V trimming: 2 bases; J trimming: 3 bases; junction bases outside the gene matches: 1. The CDR3 sequence: CASSVGLAEETQYF. As DNA, the CDR3 is TGTGCCAGCAGCGTTGGACTAGCGGAAGAGACCCAGTACTTC.

This clonotype turned up a few times. V is TRBV12-3 or TRBV12-4 and J is TRBJ2-3; the match to TRBD2 covers 7 bases. V lost 2 bases and J lost 3; bases outside the gene matches: 5. The CDR3 runs 15 residues. CDR3 bases: TGTGCCAGCAGTTTATTTGGGGGAGGGACAGATACGCAGTATTTT. Translated, it gives CASSLFGGGTDTQYF.

This clonotype was observed many times. The rearrangement links TRBV6-1 to TRBJ2-7, with D tentatively TRBD2 (6 bases). Trimming took off 5 bases at V and 0 bases at J, with 14 bases between the two ends. The CDR3 is 15 amino acids. In germline, CDR1 is MNHNS, CDR2 SASEGT. The CDR3 sequence: CASSFGTPTSYEQYF. CDR3 sequence (DNA): TGTGCCAGCAGTTTCGGGACTCCCACCTCCTACGAGCAGTACTTC.

The table lists this clonotype with many counts. The chain combines TRBV2 with TRBJ1-4; D is unclear. Germline V CDR1 and CDR2: SNHLY, FYNNEI. The CDR3 has 14 amino acids. V lost 1 base and J 8 bases, leaving 11 bases between the germline ends. This chain's CDR3 is CASSEVRVSEKLFF. The CDR3 DNA is TGTGCCAGCAGTGAAGTGAGGGTCAGCGAAAAACTGTTTTTT.

This rearrangement joins TRBV3-1 to TRBJ1-6; D may be TRBD1 (6 bases). CDR3 length: 13 residues. In germline, CDR1 is LGHDT, CDR2 YNNKEL (reference sequence). With 6 bases removed from V and 5 bases from J, the gap between germline ends came to 8 bases. The CDR3 DNA is TGTGCCAGCAGTACAGGGCATAATTCACCCCTCCACTTT. Protein sequence: CASSTGHNSPLHF. The entire variable domain, with the rest obtained from reference TRBV3-1 and TRBJ1-6, is as follows: DTAVSQTPKYLVTQMGNDKSIKCEQNLGHDTMYWYKQDSKKFLKIMFSYNNKELIINETVPNRFSPKSPDKAHLNLHINSLELGDSAVYFCASSTGHNSPLHFGNGTRLTVT.

This clonotype was picked up many times. J is TRBJ2-1 and V is TRBV5-1, with no clear D. The ends were cut back, 5 bases at V and 2 bases at J, with 11 bases in the middle. The CDR3 runs 14 residues. Germline V CDR1 and CDR2: SGHRS, YFSETQ. As DNA, the CDR3 is TGCGCCAGCAGGTCGGCGGACGCCTACAATGAGCAGTTCTTC. It yields the protein CASRSADAYNEQFF.

As for this clonotype: At one end the junction does not follow the germline gene, possibly because of a read error. This sequence joins TRBV24-1 and TRBJ1-5, with D perhaps matching TRBD1 (5 bases). The CDR3 runs to 15 residues. Germline loops: CDR1 KGHDR, CDR2 SFDVKD. DNA of the CDR3: TGTGCCACCAGTGCAGGGATCCATAGCAATCAGCCCAAGCATTTT. As protein: CATSAGIHSNQPKHF.

This chain connects TRBV6-2 or TRBV6-3 to TRBJ2-7; D call uncertain. The V gene's germline CDR1 is MNHEY and CDR2 SVGEGT. The V end lost 7 bases, the J end lost 0 bases, and 13 bases lay between the germline ends. CDR3 length equals 14 residues. The CDR3 sequence is CASTQSQSSYEQYF. For the CDR3, the DNA is TGTGCCAGCACCCAAAGCCAATCCTCCTACGAGCAGTACTTC.

CDR3 amino acids: CASSHTAPPGANYGYTF. CDR3 coding DNA: TGTGCCAGCAGTCACACCGCCCCTCCCGGGGCTAACTATGGCTACACCTTC. The genes are TRBV6-1 and TRBJ1-2; D is uncertain. The germline V and J ends were trimmed by 5 bases and 0 bases, with 19 bases remaining between them. Germline-derived CDR1 and CDR2 are MNHNS and SASEGT. This CDR3 comprises 17 residues.

This clonotype was seen a handful of times. The chain carries TRBV19 and TRBJ2-7; D assignment may be TRBD1 or TRBD2 (5 bases each). There are 12 residues in the CDR3. In germline, CDR1 is LNHDA, CDR2 SQIVND (reference sequence). Trimming removed 10 bases at V and 5 bases at J, with 15 bases between. The CDR3: CATSGPLDEQYF. DNA for the CDR3: TGTGCCACCTCGGGACCTCTAGACGAGCAGTACTTC.

This clonotype was detected only a few times. This rearrangement joins TRBV30 to TRBJ1-5; no reliable D call. The ends were cut back, 0 bases at V and 4 bases at J, with 13 bases in the middle. This CDR3 has 15 amino acids. Germline CDR1 and CDR2: GTSNPN and SVGIG (reference sequence). For the CDR3, the DNA is TGTGCCTGGAGTGTACTAAACAGTTTGAATCAGCCCCAGCATTTT. This gives the protein CAWSVLNSLNQPQHF.

In its sample, this clonotype was seen a few times. The chain uses TRBV7-9 and TRBJ1-2, with D perhaps matching TRBD1 (5 bases). The ends were cut back, 6 bases at V and 8 bases at J, with 22 bases in the middle. The CDR3 is 15 amino acids. CDR1 SEHNR and CDR2 FQNEAQ come from the germline V gene (reference sequence). CDR3 loop: CASRTIGQGLEGYTF. CDR3 DNA: TGTGCCAGCAGGACGATTGGGCAGGGATTAGAGGGCTACACCTTC.

The rearrangement joins TRBV7-2 to TRBJ2-2; 7 bases agree with TRBD1. The trim removed 1 base at V and 5 bases at J, leaving 4 bases unmatched. The CDR3 is made up of 15 amino acids. Germline-derived CDR1 and CDR2 are SGHTA and FQGNSA. CDR3 protein: CASSLGRGKTGELFF. CDR3 DNA: TGTGCCAGCAGCTTAGGCAGGGGGAAAACCGGGGAGCTGTTTTTT.

The chain combines TRBV29-1 with TRBJ2-5; 8 bases are shared with TRBD1. This CDR3 comprises 14 residues. The germline gives CDR1 SQVTM, CDR2 ANQGSEA. Trimming at V came to 0 bases and at J to 5 bases, leaving 5 bases not matched to a gene. This CDR3 is CSVEDPWDRETQYF. CDR3 DNA: TGCAGCGTTGAAGATCCATGGGACAGGGAGACCCAGTACTTC.

The J gene is TRBJ2-2, the V gene TRBV4-2, with D unclear. Germline CDR1 is LGHNA and CDR2 is YNFKEQ. V was shortened by 0 bases and J by 6 bases, with 11 bases between the two germline ends. The CDR3 length is 15 residues. CDR3 DNA: TGTGCCAGCAGCCAAGATTTTTCGGCCCCCGGGGAGCTGTTTTTT. Translation: CASSQDFSAPGELFF.

This clonotype was recorded at least ten times. This CDR3 is CSVDRTSEIDEQYF. In DNA form, the CDR3 reads TGCAGCGTAGACAGGACTAGCGAAATCGACGAGCAGTACTTC. The V and J genes are TRBV29-1 and TRBJ2-7; 9 nucleotides align to TRBD2. J was trimmed by 5 bases and V by 6 bases; bases with no gene match: 11. CDR3 length equals 14 residues. Germline V CDR1 and CDR2: SQVTM, ANQGSEA.

This clonotype was counted between two and nine times. The rearrangement links TRBV6-2 or TRBV6-3 to TRBJ1-5; weak D call: TRBD1 (6 bases). The V gene lost 5 bases and the J gene lost 7 bases, with 12 bases spanning the gap. This CDR3 comprises 13 residues. The germline CDR1 and CDR2 sequences are MNHEY and SVGEGT. The DNA for the CDR3 is TGTGCCAGCAGTGGCCAGGGACAACAGCCCCAGCATTTT. Its protein is CASSGQGQQPQHF.

This clonotype occurred many times. V usage is TRBV20-1 and J usage is TRBJ2-1; D may be TRBD1 or TRBD2 (5 bases each). CDR3 length equals 16 residues. Between the trimmed V and J ends, which lost 7 bases and 9 bases, there was a span of 28 bases. Germline CDR1 is DFQATT and CDR2 is SNEGSKA (reference sequence). CDR3 coding DNA: TGCAGTGTTCCTATCGACGGGACGGGCGAAATACTTGAGCAGTTCTTC. Its translation is CSVPIDGTGEILEQFF.

This clonotype was seen more than once but under ten times. The chain carries TRBV14 and TRBJ1-3; perhaps TRBD1 as D (6 bases). Germline V lookup: CDR1 SGHDN, CDR2 FVKESK. V was clipped by 5 bases and J by 0 bases, with 8 bases between them. The CDR3 consists of 14 residues. CDR3 protein: CASSWTVSGNTIYF. The DNA for the CDR3 is TGTGCCAGCAGCTGGACAGTCTCTGGAAACACCATATATTTT.